This T cell receptor beta chain is from a study of breast tumors, draining lymph nodes, adjacent tissues listed by TCRdb under 2016. Regarding the complete study: Breast cancer patients provided tumor, adjacent nontumor tissue and axillary lymph nodes, and the study compared the TCR beta repertoires across these three sources. The study aimed to assess the relationships and possible T-cell exchange between tumor, surrounding tissue and draining lymph node repertoires in human breast cancer. Overall study outcomes, separate from this receptor: A scenario in which most tumor T cells derive from the lymph node and then expand within tumor tissue was judged to be consistent with the data. The conclusion that tumor T cells originate in lymph nodes was presented as consistent with a hypothesis rather than as directly demonstrated. The similarity between tumor and nontumor tissue repertoires was significantly greater in luminal-like breast cancer than in basal-like breast cancer. Tumor T-cell repertoires showed less diversity than lymph node repertoires and more diversity than nontumor tissue repertoires, and tumor T-cell repertoires showed preferential V and J gene usage.

CDR1 and CDR2 (SGHAT, FQNNGV) derive from the germline V gene. Between the V and J ends, shortened by 3 bases and 2 bases respectively, the junction contains 7 bases. The CDR3 spans 13 residues, from the cysteine through the phenylalanine. The sequence is cut down to CDR3 DNA, 39 bases in frame from base 1. Adjacent samples consisted of nontumor breast tissue surrounding the tumor. Sequencing instrument: Illumina HiSeq 2000. Multiplex PCR amplification was used to build the TCR beta chain libraries. The amplified TCR beta chain products were analyzed by high-throughput sequencing. Through fastp at Q25 and MiXCR, TCRdb rebuilt clones from the public reads, retaining in-frame beta chains. Rows with one shared CDR3 protein collapse into an entry with the most common genes and DNA. The sample includes 12,000 to 15,000 distinct CDR3 sequences, with about 60% observed a single time. The ten top clones hold around 30% of the sample.

This clonotype is considered medium-sized (0.01 to 0.1%). Which antigen it targets is not known. Base qualities are missing; no much larger clone stands one base away. The rearrangement combines TRBV11-2 with TRBJ1-2; no confident D gene assignment can be made. The sample comprised tumor-adjacent breast tissue. The source of this sequence is a female donor with breast cancer. Some clones in this sample may be carry-over from other donors' samples. This receptor carries the CDR3 CASSFGRNYGYTF. The nucleotide sequence is TGTGCCAGCAGCTTTGGCAGGAACTATGGCTACACCTTC.